Each of the 16 T cell receptor beta chains below was sequenced from the same sample in a study of CD8 T cells in ankylosing spondylitis (dated by TCRdb to 2017 to 2019). The method was 5' RACE. Sequencing relied on an Illumina HiSeq 2500. Using fastp trimming at Q25 and MiXCR clonotype assembly, TCRdb reanalyzed the public sequencing data and kept in-frame beta chains. Duplicate CDR3 protein sequences are folded into a single record with the most common DNA and genes. The sample data list about 210,000 distinct CDR3 sequences, and 7.5% to 9.5% of these were observed just once. The top ten hold 4% to 5% of the sample. Sequencing was carried out using blood, either unsorted or a sorted T cell fraction (not recorded which). The receptors come from a female donor with ankylosing spondylitis or in good health (not recorded which).

At least ten counts were recorded for this clonotype. The J gene is TRBJ2-1, the V gene TRBV14, with D perhaps matching TRBD1 or TRBD2 (5 bases each). V lost 2 bases and J 7 bases, leaving 6 bases between the germline ends. Germline V gene sequence: CDR1 SGHDN, CDR2 FVKESK. The CDR3 is made up of 12 amino acids. In nucleotides, the CDR3 is TGTGCCAGCAGCCAATGGGGGAATGAGCAGTTCTTC. Its translation is CASSQWGNEQFF.

With regard to this clonotype: One junction end disagrees with the germline gene, perhaps due to a read error. V usage is TRBV25-1 and J usage is TRBJ1-2, with no clear D. The CDR3 extends over 14 amino acids. Germline assignment: CDR1 MGHDK and CDR2 SYGVNS. The CDR3 sequence: CVSSEFRANYGYTF. The CDR3 coding sequence is TGTGTCAGCAGTGAATTCCGGGCTAACTATGGCTACACCTTC.

This clonotype was observed many times. This rearrangement joins TRBV7-8 to TRBJ2-2; weak D call: TRBD2 (6 bases). The V end was cut by 7 bases, the J end by 2 bases, with 14 bases between. CDR1 and CDR2 (germline): SGHVS, FQNEAQ. The CDR3 extends over 15 amino acids. The chain's CDR3 is CASTLAGPNTGELFF. The CDR3 nucleotides read TGTGCCAGCACCCTGGCGGGGCCCAACACCGGGGAGCTGTTTTTT.

This clonotype was counted ten times or more. The chain links TRBV28 to TRBJ1-5; possibly TRBD1 for D (6 bases). This CDR3 region has 15 residues. Germline V CDR1 and CDR2: MDHEN, SYDVKM. Trimming shortened V by 3 bases and J by 7 bases, and 16 bases separated the two germline ends. The CDR3 nucleotides are TGTGCCAGCAGTTTTTACAGGGAGGGCAGGCAGCCCCAGCATTTT. It specifies CASSFYREGRQPQHF. Supplemented by reference TRBV28 and TRBJ1-5, the full variable domain reads DVKVTQSSRYLVKRTGEKVFLECVQDMDHENMFWYRQDPGLGLRLIYFSYDVKMKEKGDIPEGYSVSREKKERFSLILESASTNQTSMYLCASSFYREGRQPQHFGDGTRLSIL.

The sample holds many counts of this clonotype. The chain joins TRBV11-3 to TRBJ2-2; D gene unclear. The length of the CDR3 is 15 residues. Trimming took 2 bases from V and 3 from J, leaving 10 bases between them. Germline V gene sequence: CDR1 SGHNT, CDR2 YENEEA. CDR3 sequence reads: CASSLKYGDTGELFF. CDR3 in DNA: TGTGCCAGCAGCTTAAAATATGGGGACACCGGGGAGCTGTTTTTT.

This clonotype has at least ten counts. The V gene is TRBV28, the J gene TRBJ2-1; 11 positions agree with TRBD2. The CDR3 is 15 amino acids. CDR1 MDHEN and CDR2 SYDVKM come from the germline V gene. V shed 6 bases, J shed 6 bases, and the junction held 7 bases outside the gene matches. CDR3 protein: CASSPTSGASNEQFF. The CDR3 region has the DNA TGTGCCAGCAGCCCGACTAGCGGGGCTAGCAATGAGCAGTTCTTC.

There are many counts of this clonotype. This rearrangement joins TRBV12-3 or TRBV12-4 to TRBJ1-4, with D maybe TRBD1 (6 bases). Trimming removed 1 base at V and 3 bases at J, with 9 bases between. This CDR3 has 15 amino acids. This CDR3 reads CASSLGRGANEKLFF. CDR3 DNA: TGTGCCAGCAGTTTAGGAAGGGGGGCTAATGAAAAACTGTTTTTT.

The rearrangement joins TRBV7-2 to TRBJ2-7, with no clear D. The germline V and J ends were trimmed by 1 base and 0 bases, with 7 bases remaining between them. The germline V gene encodes CDR1 SGHTA and CDR2 FQGNSA. The CDR3 sequence is 14 residues long. The DNA of the CDR3 is TGTGCCAGCAGCTTAGGCGCGGCCTCCTACGAGCAGTACTTC. Translated, it gives CASSLGAASYEQYF.

This clonotype was seen ten or more times. V usage is TRBV7-8 and J usage is TRBJ1-6; D perhaps matches TRBD1 (6 bases). The germline V gene has CDR1 SGHVS and CDR2 FQNEAQ. The V and J ends lost 7 bases and 2 bases respectively, with 15 bases between them. CDR3 size: 16 residues. The chain's CDR3 is CASTQGGYTYNSPLHF. CDR3 nucleotide sequence: TGTGCCAGCACCCAAGGGGGATACACCTATAATTCACCCCTCCACTTT.

This clonotype occurred many times. The chain carries TRBV20-1 and TRBJ2-7, with D tentatively TRBD1 or TRBD2 (7 bases each). Trimming removed 4 bases from V and 3 bases from J, with 22 bases in between. CDR1 and CDR2 (germline): DFQATT, SNEGSKA (reference sequence). The CDR3 is made up of 16 amino acids. Here the CDR3 reads CSATLATGTEVYEQYF. The DNA for the CDR3 is TGCAGTGCTACACTAGCGACCGGGACAGAGGTCTACGAGCAGTACTTC.

This clonotype appeared once. It may be a read error: a sequence one base away is much more abundant. This sequence joins TRBV28 and TRBJ2-1; no definite D call. There are 12 residues in the CDR3. Germline V gives CDR1 MDHEN, CDR2 SYDVKM. The CDR3 reads CASSSSENAQFF. For the CDR3, the DNA is TGTGCCAGCAGTTCTAGTGAGAATGCGCAGTTCTTC.

In the case of this clonotype: An end of the junction does not agree with germline; a read error may underlie this. This chain joins TRBV2 and TRBJ1-2; D is perhaps TRBD1 (6 bases). This CDR3 has 14 residues. The germline V gene encodes CDR1 SNHLY and CDR2 FYNNEI. The CDR3 DNA reads TGTGCCTCTTGTGGGGACAACGTTTACTATGTCTACACCTTC. Translating gives CASCGDNVYYVYTF.

This clonotype was counted many times. The chain recombines TRBV7-2 with TRBJ2-1; D unresolved. The germline V gene encodes CDR1 SGHTA and CDR2 FQGNSA. V lost 2 bases, J lost 7 bases, and 12 bases lay in between. CDR3 length: 14 residues. CDR3 DNA sequence: TGTGCCAGCAGCTTATTTCTGGTTGAGAATGAGCAGTTCTTC. This encodes CASSLFLVENEQFF.

This clonotype was seen repeatedly, ten times or more. The CDR3 region is CASSLVAGVAYEQYF. The CDR3 DNA sequence: TGCGCCAGCAGCTTAGTAGCGGGAGTGGCCTACGAGCAGTACTTC. The chain combines TRBV5-1 with TRBJ2-7; the match to TRBD2 covers 9 bases. V gave up 2 bases and J gave up 2 bases; unmatched junction bases: 5. The CDR3 sequence is 15 residues long. Germline V gene lookup returns CDR1 SGHRS and CDR2 YFSETQ.

In this sample, this clonotype turned up many times. This sequence joins TRBV20-1 and TRBJ2-2, with TRBD2 matching 10 bases. The ends lost 0 bases at V and 4 bases at J; junction bases unmatched: 5. Germline-derived CDR1 and CDR2 are DFQATT and SNEGSKA (reference sequence). This CDR3 comprises 16 residues. This CDR3 reads CSAREWASGSTGELFF. The DNA of the CDR3 is TGCAGTGCTAGAGAATGGGCTAGCGGGAGCACCGGGGAGCTGTTTTTT.

The rearrangement joins TRBV11-2 to TRBJ2-1; D unclear. V gave up 1 base and J gave up 8 bases, with 6 bases separating them. The CDR3 is 12 amino acids. Germline assignment: CDR1 SGHAT and CDR2 FQNNGV. CDR3 DNA: TGTGCCAGCAGCTTAGTTCGTTATGAGCAGTTCTTC. Translated, it gives CASSLVRYEQFF.